This T cell receptor (beta chain) was observed in a study of identifying expanded T cells in peripheral blood. V lost 6 bases and J lost 0, with 20 bases in between. The CDR3 spans 18 residues. Germline V gene lookup returns CDR1 SGHAT and CDR2 FQNNGV. The method was immunoSEQ multiplex PCR; TCRdb's version includes in-frame clones alone and lacks a portion of them. The sample has some 120,000 clones, 84% seen once; the top ten hold over 3%. This clonotype was sampled from a person aged 18 to 75 in good health. The sample comprised blood. The chain is built from TRBV11-2 and TRBJ2-2; D not resolved. CDR3 DNA sequence: TGTGCCAGCAGGTCATTAGGACGTAAAATTTCGAACACCGGGGAGCTGTTTTTT. Translation gives CASRSLGRKISNTGELFF. Drawing the rest from reference TRBV11-2 and TRBJ2-2, the complete variable domain is EAGVAQSPRYKIIEKRQSVAFWCNPISGHATLYWYQQILGQGPKLLIQFQNNGVVDDSQLPKDRFSAERLKGVDSTLKIQPAKLEDSAVYLCASRSLGRKISNTGELFFGEGSRLTVL.